These T cell receptor beta chains were read from a single sample in a study of EBV T-cell therapy then PD-1 blockade in nasopharyngeal carcinoma. No cognate antigen is known for these TCRs. The assay was immunoSEQ multiplex PCR, and TCRdb's table has in-frame clones only and misses some. The data hold about 22,000 clones, with 70% to 85% observed a single time. The material was CD8+ T cells from blood, obtained at day -245 from a patient whose treatment included autologous EBV-specific T cells and nivolumab. The origin of the receptors is a man between 35 and 55 years old with nasopharyngeal carcinoma. Each CDR3 is given with its conserved first and last residue. The D gene is left open where the match is weak. Where a row states a size, it is once, few, many or the class of an expanded clone; other rows omit it.

abundance	v_gene	j_gene	d_gene	CDR3nt	CDR3aa
.	TRBV27	TRBJ2-1	TRBD1	TGTGCCAGCAGTTTAACCTGGACAGGGGGCTACTACAATGAGCAGTTCTTC	CASSLTWTGGYYNEQFF
.	TRBV19	TRBJ1-1	.	TGTGCCAGTAGTATGTGGACAGATGAAGCTTTCTTT	CASSMWTDEAFF
.	TRBV7-9	TRBJ1-3	TRBD1	TGTGCCAGCAGCTCTCGACAGGGAAATTTTTCTGGAAACACCATATATTTT	CASSSRQGNFSGNTIYF
.	TRBV6-1	TRBJ1-2	.	TGTGCCAGCAGTGGGGGTGAGGGCCGGAGGAACTATGGCTACACCTTC	CASSGGEGRRNYGYTF
few	TRBV21-1	TRBJ1-6	.	TGTGCCAGCAGAGGTACGGGTGGGTCACCCCTCCACTTT	CASRGTGGSPLHF
.	TRBV4-3	TRBJ1-2	TRBD1	TGCGCCAGCAGCCCCCTGGGACAGCAAGTTAACTATGGCTACACCTTC	CASSPLGQQVNYGYTF
few	TRBV4-1	TRBJ1-1	TRBD1	TGCGCCAGCAGCCAAGGAGGACAGGGAACTGAAGCTTTCTTT	CASSQGGQGTEAFF
.	TRBV6-5	TRBJ1-5	TRBD1	TGTGCCAGCAGTCTGACAGGGGGCTATCAGCCCCAGCATTTT	CASSLTGGYQPQHF
.	TRBV4-1	TRBJ2-5	.	TGCGCCAGCAGCCAAGAACCAGCCGAAGAGACCCAGTACTTC	CASSQEPAEETQYF
.	TRBV4-1	TRBJ1-2	.	TGCGCCAGCAGCCAAGCTAGGGTCCCCTATGGCTACACCTTC	CASSQARVPYGYTF
.	TRBV27	TRBJ2-1	TRBD1	TGTGCCAGCAGTTTTGAGAGACAGGGGTTCAATGAGCAGTTCTTC	CASSFERQGFNEQFF
.	TRBV6-2/TRBV6-3	TRBJ2-5	.	TGTGCCAGCAGTTACTCGGGGGTAGCGAGAGAGACCCAGTACTTC	CASSYSGVARETQYF
.	TRBV4-3	TRBJ1-2	.	TGCGCCAGCAGCCAAGATCGGGCAGCCCTTTCCACCTTC	CASSQDRAALSTF
.	TRBV5-4	TRBJ1-2	.	TGTGCCAGCAGCCCTCCCGGGACCTTACCCGGCTACACCTTC	CASSPPGTLPGYTF
.	TRBV7-3	TRBJ2-7	.	TGTGCCAGCAGCCCCGGGTCCTTCGGGTCCGAGCAGTACTTC	CASSPGSFGSEQYF
.	TRBV9	TRBJ2-7	.	TGTGCCAGCAGCGGCGTGGACAGCCTCCCCAACGAGCAGTACTTC	CASSGVDSLPNEQYF
.	TRBV19	TRBJ2-7	.	TGTGCCAGTAGTATGGGGGCCCGGCAGTACTTC	CASSMGARQYF
.	TRBV30	TRBJ2-5	TRBD2	TGTGCCTGGAGTCCTGGAGCGGGGGCGGAGACCCAGTACTTC	CAWSPGAGAETQYF
.	TRBV3-1/TRBV3-2	TRBJ2-5	TRBD2	TGTGCCAGCAGCCAGGAACTAGCGGGGGGCGCAGAGACCCAGTACTTC	CASSQELAGGAETQYF
.	TRBV10-3	TRBJ1-6	.	TGTGCCATCAGTGTGAAGGACCGTAATTCACCCCTCCACTTT	CAISVKDRNSPLHF
few	TRBV6-1	TRBJ1-2	.	TGTGCCAGCAGTGAACAGGATCACTATGGCTACACCTTC	CASSEQDHYGYTF
.	TRBV5-1	TRBJ2-2	TRBD1	TGCGCCAGCAGCCCGGGACAGTACACCGGGGAGCTGTTTTTT	CASSPGQYTGELFF
.	TRBV4-2	TRBJ1-4	TRBD1	TGTGCCAGCAGCCCTAATCAGGGGGCAAGCGAAAAACTGTTTTTT	CASSPNQGASEKLFF
.	TRBV6-1	TRBJ2-3	TRBD2	TGTGCCAGCAGTGAACTAGCGGGGAGCACAGATACGCAGTATTTT	CASSELAGSTDTQYF
.	TRBV20-1	TRBJ2-4	.	TGCAGTGCTAGTTCGGGGGACGGAAACATTCAGTACTTC	CSASSGDGNIQYF
.	TRBV6-2/TRBV6-3	TRBJ2-3	.	TGTGCCAGCAGTTACTCGACGGGGGCGACAGATACGCAGTATTTT	CASSYSTGATDTQYF
.	TRBV11-3	TRBJ2-2	.	TGTGCCAGCAGTTCCGGGACAACGAACACCGGGGAGCTGTTTTTT	CASSSGTTNTGELFF
.	TRBV9	TRBJ2-5	.	TGTGCCAGCACCCGGGGGTCCGGCGTGGAGACCCAGTACTTC	CASTRGSGVETQYF
.	TRBV28	TRBJ1-2	TRBD1	TGTGCCAGCAGCTCCTGGGACAGGGAAAGGGATGGCTACACCTTC	CASSSWDRERDGYTF
once	TRBV9	TRBJ1-2	.	TGTGCCAGCAGCGTGGAGGGGAATGGCTACACCTTC	CASSVEGNGYTF
once	TRBV6-4	TRBJ2-2	.	TGTGCCAGCAAGGGAGGAGATACCGGGGAGCTGTTTTTT	CASKGGDTGELFF
.	TRBV6-4	TRBJ2-5	.	TGTGCCAGCAGTGACAGGGAACAAGAGACCCAGTACTTC	CASSDREQETQYF
medium-sized	TRBV7-8	TRBJ2-7	TRBD1	TGTGCCAGCAGCTCGCCGGAGACAGGGTGGCGTAACGAGCAGTACTTC	CASSSPETGWRNEQYF
.	TRBV4-3	TRBJ1-1	TRBD1	TGCGCCAGCAGCCATTTTACAGGGGCGCCTGAAGTTTTCTTT	CASSHFTGAPEVFF
.	TRBV5-4	TRBJ2-7	.	TGTGCCAGCAGCACTCGGTCGCTGGTGGACGAGCAGTACTTC	CASSTRSLVDEQYF
.	TRBV5-4	TRBJ2-7	TRBD1	TGTGCCAGCAGCTTCAAACTGGGACAGGGTAGCGAGCAGTACTTC	CASSFKLGQGSEQYF
.	TRBV9	TRBJ1-6	.	TGTGCCAGCGGCAATAAGGTTGGGACCCTCCACTTT	CASGNKVGTLHF
.	TRBV10-1	TRBJ1-3	TRBD1	TGCGCCAGCAGTTACTTACTAGACAGGGGATATGGAGTCTCTGGAAACACCATATATTTT	CASSYLLDRGYGVSGNTIYF
once	TRBV6-5	TRBJ2-1	TRBD2	TGTGCCAGCAGTTCAGTGACTAGCGGCAATGAGCAGTTCTTC	CASSSVTSGNEQFF
.	TRBV14	TRBJ1-1	.	TGTGCCAGCAGCCAAGTCCCAGTTACGGGAGCTTTCTTT	CASSQVPVTGAFF
few	TRBV4-2	TRBJ1-5	.	TGTGCCAGCAGCCAAGATGCCTCTCAGGGATTGGGGCCCCAGCATTTT	CASSQDASQGLGPQHF
.	TRBV24-1	TRBJ1-4	.	TGTGCCACCAGTGATTTGGGGGGGAAACTGTTTTTT	CATSDLGGKLFF
.	TRBV6-2/TRBV6-3	TRBJ1-2	.	TGTGCCAGCAGTTACTCTGGGGATAACTATGGCTACACCTTC	CASSYSGDNYGYTF
.	TRBV3-1/TRBV3-2	TRBJ1-4	TRBD1	TGTGCCAGCAGCCAGCCGGGACAGGATAATGAAAAACTGTTTTTT	CASSQPGQDNEKLFF
.	TRBV24-1	TRBJ1-6	.	TGTGCCACCAGTGCCGCCGCATATAATTCACCCCTCCACTTT	CATSAAAYNSPLHF
.	TRBV19	TRBJ2-5	.	TGTGCCAGTAGTATAGATGAACAGGGCACGGCCCAGTACTTC	CASSIDEQGTAQYF
.	TRBV7-9	TRBJ2-7	TRBD1	TGTGCCAGCAGCGCATGGGACAGTCACGAGCAGTACTTC	CASSAWDSHEQYF
.	TRBV7-9	TRBJ2-3	.	TGTGCCAGCAGCCAGCCAGCAGTCGACCCAACAGATACGCAGTATTTT	CASSQPAVDPTDTQYF
.	TRBV18	TRBJ1-6	.	TGTGCCAGCTCTGACGGTGGGTCACCCCTCCACTTT	CASSDGGSPLHF